The 21 T cell receptor beta chains reported below all come from one sample, sequenced in a study of T cells in Graves' hyperthyroidism and ophthalmopathy. Amplification of TCR beta CDR3 regions used RNA as the template. In the first-round RT-PCR of the TCR CDR3, the HTBI primer set was used. TCRdb reprocessed the multiplex PCR reads via MiXCR and lists one record per CDR3 protein. The top ten clones hold over 35% of a sample with about 380,000 distinct CDR3 sequences, around 20% of them seen once. The sequencing sample was made of blood. These receptor sequences come from a man aged 18 to 30 with Graves' ophthalmopathy.

This clonotype has more than one count but fewer than ten. The chain has TRBV29-1 and TRBJ1-4, with D maybe TRBD1 (5 bases). From germline, CDR1 is SQVTM and CDR2 ANQGSEA. The CDR3 has 11 amino acids. V was trimmed by 7 bases and J by 8 bases, leaving 11 bases between them. The CDR3 bases are TGCAGCGCTTCGGAGGGGGAAAAACTGTTTTTT. This encodes CSASEGEKLFF.

This clonotype was seen repeatedly, ten times or more. The chain recombines TRBV6-2 or TRBV6-3 with TRBJ1-1; 8 positions match TRBD1. CDR3 length: 17 amino acids. The germline CDR1 and CDR2 sequences are MNHEY and SVGEGT. Trimming at V came to 3 bases and at J to 0 bases, leaving 9 bases not matched to a gene. The CDR3 coding sequence is TGTGCCAGCAGTTATAAACAGGGGGGCCTCATGAACACTGAAGCTTTCTTT. As protein: CASSYKQGGLMNTEAFF.

This clonotype was seen a single time. The CDR3 DNA follows: TGTGCCAGCAGTTACTCGGCCGTCATCCATGGCTACACCTTC. Amino acid sequence: CASSYSAVIHGYTF. The rearrangement links TRBV6-5 to TRBJ1-2; D not resolved. There are 14 residues in the CDR3. Germline lookup yields CDR1 MNHEY and CDR2 SVGAGI. The ends were cut back, 0 bases at V and 6 bases at J, with 11 bases in the middle.

This clonotype was detected a few times. The chain couples TRBV29-1 to TRBJ2-7; D may be TRBD1 (6 bases). Deletions cut 5 bases from V and 9 bases from J, with 17 bases between. CDR3 length: 12 amino acids. Germline CDR1 SQVTM, CDR2 ANQGSEA. CDR3 sequence reads: CSVPRGQGGQYF. CDR3 nucleotides: TGCAGCGTTCCACGAGGACAAGGGGGGCAGTACTTC.

There are a few counts of this clonotype. The CDR3 DNA reads TGTGCCAGCAGCGCCCGGACAGGTTCGGATTCACCCCTCCACTTT. It codes for CASSARTGSDSPLHF. This chain links TRBV9 with TRBJ1-6; 7 positions match TRBD1. CDR1 and CDR2 (germline): SGDLS, YYNGEE. CDR3 length: 15 residues. With V trimmed by 3 bases and J by 8 bases, 8 bases remained unmatched. Full variable domain (missing parts from reference TRBV9 and TRBJ1-6): DSGVTQTPKHLITATGQRVTLRCSPRSGDLSVYWYQQSLDQGLQFLIQYYNGEERAKGNILERFSAQQFPDLHSELNLSSLELGDSALYFCASSARTGSDSPLHFGNGTRLTVT.

This clonotype was detected a few times. The V call is TRBV2, the J call TRBJ1-5; possible D gene TRBD1, 5 bases. This CDR3 contains 15 residues. The V end lost 3 bases, the J end lost 5 bases, and 14 bases lay between the germline ends. Germline CDR1 and CDR2: SNHLY and FYNNEI. CDR3 nucleotide sequence: TGTGCCAGCAGTGAGGGACTCCCAGCACATCAGCCCCAGCATTTT. Its protein is CASSEGLPAHQPQHF.

The chain uses TRBV27 and TRBJ2-6, with D perhaps matching TRBD1 (6 bases). The CDR3 runs 16 residues. V gave up 3 bases and J gave up 1 base, with 10 bases separating them. In germline, CDR1 is MNHEY, CDR2 SMNVEV (reference sequence). CDR3 bases: TGTGCCAGCAGTTTTCTCGGACAGTCTGGGGCCAACGTCCTGACTTTC. It yields the protein CASSFLGQSGANVLTF.

The chain recombines TRBV20-1 with TRBJ2-5; 8 bases agree with TRBD2. This CDR3 spans 13 amino acids. CDR1 and CDR2 (germline): DFQATT, SNEGSKA (reference sequence). J was trimmed by 13 bases and V by 3 bases; bases with no gene match: 13. The CDR3 loop is CSASPGGALQSYF. Here the CDR3 DNA reads TGCAGTGCTAGCCCCGGGGGGGCCTTACAGTCGTACTTC.

The chain joins TRBV9 to TRBJ2-6, with TRBD1 identical over 7 bases. The CDR3 length is 18 residues. Germline CDR1 is SGDLS and CDR2 is YYNGEE. V was pared by 0 bases and J by 0 bases, with 6 bases of the junction left unmatched. The DNA for the CDR3 is TGTGCCAGCAGCGTAGAAGACAGGGTGCCCTCTGGGGCCAACGTCCTGACTTTC. It translates to CASSVEDRVPSGANVLTF. Full variable domain (outside the CDR3, taken from reference TRBV9 and TRBJ2-6): DSGVTQTPKHLITATGQRVTLRCSPRSGDLSVYWYQQSLDQGLQFLIQYYNGEERAKGNILERFSAQQFPDLHSELNLSSLELGDSALYFCASSVEDRVPSGANVLTFGAGSRLTVL.

This clonotype was observed many times. V gene TRBV9 combines with J gene TRBJ2-3; D perhaps matches TRBD1 (5 bases). With 3 bases removed from V and 2 bases from J, the gap between germline ends came to 16 bases. The CDR3 contains 16 residues. CDR1 and CDR2 from the germline V gene are SGDLS and YYNGEE. The CDR3 bases are TGTGCCAGCAGCGCCCGCACAGGCCAGGACACAGATACGCAGTATTTT. Its translation: CASSARTGQDTDTQYF.

This clonotype was counted many times. The DNA of the CDR3 is TGTGCCAGCAGACCCCTAGCGGGGGGGGAGCAGTTCTTC. Translated: CASRPLAGGEQFF. The chain couples TRBV6-1 to TRBJ2-1; 12 bases agree with TRBD2. Germline V gene data show CDR1 as MNHNS and CDR2 as SASEGT. The CDR3 runs 13 residues. V lost 6 bases and J lost 10; bases outside the gene matches: 4.

The genes are TRBV5-1 and TRBJ1-1; D might be TRBD1 (6 bases). Germline V gene sequence: CDR1 SGHRS, CDR2 YFSETQ. V lost 5 bases to trimming and J lost 7 bases, with 18 bases between them. The CDR3 has 14 amino acids. DNA of the CDR3: TGCGCCAGCAGGAACGGGGGGGGGGCAGGTGAAGCTTTCTTT. This translates into CASRNGGGAGEAFF.

This clonotype was seen at least ten times. The V call is TRBV11-2, the J call TRBJ1-1; no clear D gene. Germline loops: CDR1 SGHAT, CDR2 FQNNGV. V lost 6 bases, J lost 1 base, and 15 bases lay in between. CDR3 length equals 15 residues. The CDR3 DNA reads TGTGCCAGCAGGATAGGCGCCAGTAAGAACACTGAAGCTTTCTTT. Its translation: CASRIGASKNTEAFF.

This clonotype was observed at least ten times. The CDR3 is CATSRDFRGYNQPQHF. The CDR3 bases are TGTGCCACCAGCAGAGATTTCAGGGGCTACAATCAGCCCCAGCATTTT. The gene calls are TRBV15 and TRBJ1-5; D is perhaps TRBD1 (6 bases). This CDR3 is built from 16 residues. V shed 0 bases and J shed 3 bases, with 12 bases lying between them. Germline V gene lookup returns CDR1 LNHNV and CDR2 YYDKDF (reference sequence).

This clonotype was seen a few times. J is TRBJ1-6 and V is TRBV20-1; 8 nucleotides agree with TRBD1. Germline trimming cut 5 bases from V and 8 bases from J; bases unmatched to any gene: 8. Germline V CDR1 and CDR2: DFQATT, SNEGSKA (reference sequence). This CDR3 spans 14 amino acids. CDR3 bases: TGCAGTGCTCTCACGGACAGGGCGTATTCACCCCTCCACTTT. Its translation: CSALTDRAYSPLHF.

This clonotype was found many times. The CDR3 reads CASIYQDRGYSPLHF. As DNA, the CDR3 is TGTGCCAGCATTTATCAGGACAGGGGGTATTCACCCCTCCACTTT. This sequence joins TRBV2 and TRBJ1-6; 10 nucleotides match TRBD1. The junction had 8 bases not matched to a gene; V was cut back by 7 bases and J by 8 bases. CDR1 is SNHLY, CDR2 FYNNEI, per germline. CDR3 length: 15 amino acids. The whole variable domain, filled in from reference TRBV2 and TRBJ1-6, reads EPEVTQTPSHQVTQMGQEVILRCVPISNHLYFYWYRQILGQKVEFLVSFYNNEISEKSEIFDDQFSVERPDGSNFTLKIRSTKLEDSAMYFCASIYQDRGYSPLHFGNGTRLTVT.

The rearrangement uses TRBV2 and TRBJ2-5, with D perhaps matching TRBD2 (6 bases). Trimming left V 6 bases short and J 5 bases short, with 16 bases between. The CDR3 sequence is 14 residues long. From germline, CDR1 is SNHLY and CDR2 FYNNEI. CDR3 residues: CASSESGFSETQYF. The CDR3 nucleotides read TGTGCCAGCAGCGAAAGCGGGTTCTCTGAGACCCAGTACTTC.

This clonotype came up many times. The rearrangement links TRBV5-6 to TRBJ2-7; TRBD2 matches at 10 bases. The trim removed 4 bases at V and 2 bases at J, leaving 9 bases unmatched. The CDR3 contains 16 residues. The V gene's germline CDR1 is SGHDT and CDR2 YYEEEE. CDR3 DNA sequence: TGTGCCAGCAGCAGGTCTAGCGGGGGTTACCCCTACGAGCAGTACTTC. Protein: CASSRSSGGYPYEQYF.

This clonotype has more than one count but fewer than ten. Given a much more abundant clone one base away, this may be a read error. Because it lacks the conserved phenylalanine or tryptophan at the end, this CDR3 is likely a read error. This chain uses TRBV7-3 with TRBJ1-1; no clear D gene. Germline-derived CDR1 and CDR2 are SGHTA and FQGTGA. The CDR3 runs to 15 residues. Trimming removed 3 bases from V and 1 base from J, with 12 bases in between. CDR3 sequence reads: CASSFLKRANTEAFL. The CDR3 DNA sequence: TGTGCCAGCAGCTTTTTAAAGCGGGCGAACACTGAAGCTTTCCTT.

The CDR3 DNA reads as TGTGCCAGCAGCGCCTCCGGGGGTCAGGATACGCAGTATTTT. This codes for CASSASGGQDTQYF. V gene TRBV5-6 combines with J gene TRBJ2-3, with D perhaps matching TRBD2 (6 bases). CDR1 and CDR2 from the germline V gene are SGHDT and YYEEEE. The CDR3 runs 14 residues. The V end lost 4 bases, the J end lost 6 bases, and 15 bases lay between the germline ends.

This clonotype was found many times. V and J are TRBV5-1 and TRBJ1-5; D might be TRBD1 (5 bases). The CDR3 contains 15 residues. Germline-derived CDR1 and CDR2 are SGHRS and YFSETQ. Trimming shortened V by 0 bases and J by 5 bases, and 12 bases separated the two germline ends. As DNA, the CDR3 is TGCGCCAGCAGCTTGGTAGGCGGACAAGATCAGCCCCAGCATTTT. Encoded protein: CASSLVGGQDQPQHF.